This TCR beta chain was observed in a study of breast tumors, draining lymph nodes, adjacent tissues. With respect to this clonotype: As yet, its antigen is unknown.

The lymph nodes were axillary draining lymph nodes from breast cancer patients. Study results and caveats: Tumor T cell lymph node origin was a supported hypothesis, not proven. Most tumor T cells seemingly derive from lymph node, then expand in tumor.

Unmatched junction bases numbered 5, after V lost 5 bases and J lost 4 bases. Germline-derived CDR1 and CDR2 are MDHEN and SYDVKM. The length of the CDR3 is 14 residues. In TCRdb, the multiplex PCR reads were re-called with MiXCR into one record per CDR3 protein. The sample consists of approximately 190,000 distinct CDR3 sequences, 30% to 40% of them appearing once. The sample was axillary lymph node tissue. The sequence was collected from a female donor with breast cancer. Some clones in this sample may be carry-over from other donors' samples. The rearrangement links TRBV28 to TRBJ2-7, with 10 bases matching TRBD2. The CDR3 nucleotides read TGTGCCAGCAGTCTAACTAGCGGGATTTACGAGCAGTACTTC. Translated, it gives CASSLTSGIYEQYF. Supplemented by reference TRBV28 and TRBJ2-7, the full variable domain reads DVKVTQSSRYLVKRTGEKVFLECVQDMDHENMFWYRQDPGLGLRLIYFSYDVKMKEKGDIPEGYSVSREKKERFSLILESASTNQTSMYLCASSLTSGIYEQYFGPGTRLTVT.